This T cell receptor beta chain was sequenced during a study of PD-L1 blockade in urothelial cancer. Study-level information: The authors examined blood 3 weeks (second dose) and 6 weeks after treatment start. T cell content in blood samples showed a median of about 140,000.

Some clones are missing from TCRdb's copy, which holds only in-frame ones; the method was immunoSEQ multiplex PCR. The table records about 38,000 clones, 82% of them present only once. The germline V gene encodes CDR1 MNHEY and CDR2 SMNVEV (reference sequence). This CDR3 has 14 residues. The V and J ends lost 4 bases and 0 bases, in that order; junction bases with no gene match: 0. Every patient provided from 1 to 8 samples, collected pretreatment and on-treatment. The clonotype originates from a man in his fifties or sixties with urothelial cancer. The sequencing here drew on PBMCs, taken around atezolizumab (anti-PD-L1) treatment. J is TRBJ2-1 and V is TRBV27; 7 bases map to TRBD2. Here the CDR3 reads CASSSGGSYNEQFF. CDR3 coding DNA: TGTGCCAGCAGTTCGGGGGGCTCCTACAATGAGCAGTTCTTC.